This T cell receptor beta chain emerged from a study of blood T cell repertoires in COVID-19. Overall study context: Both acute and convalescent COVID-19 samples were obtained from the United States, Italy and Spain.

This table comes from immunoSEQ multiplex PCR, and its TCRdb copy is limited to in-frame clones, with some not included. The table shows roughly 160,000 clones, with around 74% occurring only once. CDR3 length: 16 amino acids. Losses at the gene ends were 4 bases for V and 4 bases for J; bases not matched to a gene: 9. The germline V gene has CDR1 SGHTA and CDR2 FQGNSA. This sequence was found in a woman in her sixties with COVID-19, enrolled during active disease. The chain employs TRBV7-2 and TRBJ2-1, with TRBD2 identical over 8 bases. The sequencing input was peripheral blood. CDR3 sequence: CASSSSSGWGYNEQFF. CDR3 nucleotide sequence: TGTGCCAGCAGCTCATCTAGCGGGTGGGGTTACAATGAGCAGTTCTTC. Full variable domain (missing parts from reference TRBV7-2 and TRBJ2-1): GAGVSQSPSNKVTEKGKDVELRCDPISGHTALYWYRQSLGQGLEFLIYFQGNSAPDKSGLPSDRFSAERTGGSVSTLTIQRTQQEDSAVYLCASSSSSGWGYNEQFFGPGTRLTVL.